The present entry profiles one TCR beta chain with its context. The sample belongs to a study of T-cell reconstitution after alpha-beta-depleted transplantation in children. Construction of the TCRbeta library involved unique molecular identifiers. Via MiXCR, TCRdb re-called the PCR reads, giving one row per CDR3 protein. The table has about 400,000 distinct CDR3 sequences, roughly 21% seen once. The V gene lost 0 bases and the J gene lost 2 bases, with 4 bases spanning the gap. CDR3 length equals 13 residues. Per the germline V gene, CDR1 is SGHRS and CDR2 is YFSETQ. The input for sequencing was PBMCs from the stem cell graft donor, taken from the stem cell graft. The V gene is TRBV5-1, the J gene TRBJ2-3; D call uncertain. The receptor was isolated from a human donor who donated a stem cell graft to a child with acute myeloid leukemia. DNA for the CDR3: TGCGCCAGCAGCTTGGACGTCACAGATACGCAGTATTTT. Translation gives CASSLDVTDTQYF.